Shown below are 32 T cell receptor beta chains from a single sample sequenced in a study of cytomegalovirus exposure and HLA in healthy donors. Method: immunoSEQ multiplex PCR; TCRdb's copy keeps in-frame clones and lacks some. Among fewer than 250,000 clones listed, more than 75% were seen once. The specimen sequenced was PBMCs. The receptors were sampled from a woman between 18 and 29 years old in good health and CMV-seronegative.

The chain links TRBV5-5 to TRBJ1-1; tentatively, D is TRBD1 (5 bases). The CDR3 has 13 residues. Germline CDR1 SGHKS, CDR2 YYEKEE (reference sequence). With 4 bases removed from V and 1 base from J, the gap between germline ends came to 8 bases. The chain's CDR3 is CASSLGENTEAFF. In nucleotides, the CDR3 is TGTGCCAGCAGCCTAGGGGAGAACACTGAAGCTTTCTTT.

This clone was counted once. This sequence joins TRBV19 and TRBJ1-2; 7 bases map to TRBD1. The germline V gene has CDR1 LNHDA and CDR2 SQIVND (reference sequence). This CDR3 comprises 14 residues. V was clipped by 1 base and J by 8 bases; unmatched bases: 7. The CDR3 nucleotides read TGTGCCAGTAGTATAGGGACAGGCGGCCGGGGCTACACCTTC. The encoded protein is CASSIGTGGRGYTF.

The chain joins TRBV5-1 to TRBJ1-4, with TRBD1 matching 7 bases. Germline CDR1 and CDR2: SGHRS and YFSETQ. Trimming cost V 4 bases and J 8 bases; bases outside gene matches: 14. CDR3 size: 16 residues. The DNA of the CDR3 is TGCGCCAGCAGCCCGGGACAGCCAATCGACCCAGAAAAACTGTTTTTT. It is translated as CASSPGQPIDPEKLFF.

This sequence joins TRBV19 and TRBJ1-5; 12 bases fit TRBD1. Germline CDR1 and CDR2: LNHDA and SQIVND (reference sequence). Trimming took 5 bases from V and 7 from J; bases not matched to a gene: 6. The CDR3 sequence is 15 residues long. The CDR3 reads CASSAGQGARQPQHF. DNA for the CDR3: TGTGCCAGTAGTGCGGGACAGGGGGCGCGACAGCCCCAGCATTTT.

The chain joins TRBV9 to TRBJ1-2; no firm D call. Germline V CDR1 and CDR2: SGDLS, YYNGEE. This CDR3 comprises 15 residues. V was cut by 3 bases and J by 4 bases, with 16 bases left in between. The CDR3 sequence: CASSADVSLVYGYTF. CDR3 nucleotides: TGTGCCAGCAGCGCTGATGTGAGTCTGGTCTATGGCTACACCTTC.

This chain joins TRBV5-1 and TRBJ2-2; tentative D call: TRBD1 (5 bases). This CDR3 contains 13 residues. Germline V gene lookup returns CDR1 SGHRS and CDR2 YFSETQ. The germline V and J ends were trimmed by 5 bases and 6 bases, with 11 bases remaining between them. The CDR3 loop is CASRGLKAGELFF. The CDR3 bases are TGCGCCAGCAGGGGGCTAAAAGCCGGGGAGCTGTTTTTT. The variable domain in full, completed from reference TRBV5-1 and TRBJ2-2, reads KAGVTQTPRYLIKTRGQQVTLSCSPISGHRSVSWYQQTPGQGLQFLFEYFSETQRNKGNFPGRFSGRQFSNSRSEMNVSTLELGDSALYLCASRGLKAGELFFGEGSRLTVL.

About this clone: This CDR3 is also generated by other DNA sequences in the sample. The chain is built from TRBV7-6 and TRBJ2-3; D is possibly TRBD1 (6 bases). The CDR3 is 15 residues long. V gave up 0 bases and J gave up 0 bases, with 7 bases separating them. Germline V gives CDR1 SGHVS, CDR2 FNYEAQ. The CDR3 sequence: CASSLAGASTDTQYF. CDR3 nucleotide sequence: TGTGCCAGCAGCTTAGCGGGGGCTAGCACAGATACGCAGTATTTT.

The CDR3 nucleotides are TGTGCCAGCAGCCGATTCGCAGGGGTCGACTATGGCTACACCTTC. Protein product: CASSRFAGVDYGYTF. The chain uses TRBV9 and TRBJ1-2; tentatively, D is TRBD1 (6 bases). The CDR3 length is 15 residues. The germline V gene encodes CDR1 SGDLS and CDR2 YYNGEE. With 4 bases removed from V and 3 bases from J, the gap between germline ends came to 16 bases. The full variable domain, rest sourced from reference TRBV9 and TRBJ1-2, is DSGVTQTPKHLITATGQRVTLRCSPRSGDLSVYWYQQSLDQGLQFLIQYYNGEERAKGNILERFSAQQFPDLHSELNLSSLELGDSALYFCASSRFAGVDYGYTFGSGTRLTVV.

The chain couples TRBV18 to TRBJ2-5, with TRBD2 matching 10 bases. Germline-derived CDR1 and CDR2 are KGHSH and LQKENI. This CDR3 has 16 amino acids. Trimming removed 6 bases from V and 2 bases from J; junction bases left unmatched: 9. CDR3 sequence (DNA): TGTGCCAGCTCCCGTATTAGCGGGGGGAATCAAGAGACCCAGTACTTC. Translation gives CASSRISGGNQETQYF.

The chain links TRBV7-6 to TRBJ2-1; TRBD1 agrees at 7 bases. The CDR3 has 16 amino acids. The V and J ends lost 4 bases and 7 bases, in that order; junction bases with no gene match: 13. The germline V gene encodes CDR1 SGHVS and CDR2 FNYEAQ. The CDR3 region has the DNA TGTGCCAGCAGCTCGCGACAGGGAAGGTCTGCGAATGAGCAGTTCTTC. Protein: CASSSRQGRSANEQFF.

The chain carries TRBV10-2 and TRBJ2-2; TRBD2 might be the D (5 bases). The CDR3 is made up of 12 amino acids. Trimming removed 7 bases from V and 5 bases from J, with 8 bases in between. Germline V gene data show CDR1 as WSHSY and CDR2 as SAAADI. The CDR3 region is CASKTGTGELFF. The CDR3 coding sequence is TGCGCCAGCAAAACGGGGACCGGGGAGCTGTTTTTT.

This rearrangement joins TRBV5-1 to TRBJ1-1; D is unresolved. Trimming left V 0 bases short and J 4 bases short, with 7 bases between. The germline V gene has CDR1 SGHRS and CDR2 YFSETQ. This CDR3 has 13 residues. CDR3 residues: CASSLDGRTEAFF. DNA for the CDR3: TGCGCCAGCAGCTTGGATGGGCGCACTGAAGCTTTCTTT.

This chain connects TRBV7-9 to TRBJ2-5; 7 bases agree with TRBD2. This CDR3 spans 15 amino acids. CDR1 and CDR2 (germline): SEHNR, FQNEAQ (reference sequence). With 5 bases clipped from V and 5 bases from J, the junction kept 11 bases outside the gene matches. The CDR3 is CASSPGLERDETQYF. The CDR3 nucleotides read TGTGCCAGCAGCCCGGGGTTGGAGCGGGATGAGACCCAGTACTTC.

The genes are TRBV27 and TRBJ2-2, with unresolved D. Trimming pared 4 bases from V and 6 bases from J, leaving 12 bases between. CDR1 is MNHEY, CDR2 SMNVEV, per germline (reference sequence). The CDR3 runs to 14 residues. DNA of the CDR3: TGTGCCAGCAGTTCCCAGGTAGACCCCGGGGAGCTGTTTTTT. Protein sequence: CASSSQVDPGELFF.

The chain uses TRBV5-1 and TRBJ1-1; maybe TRBD1 (5 bases). Germline V gene lookup returns CDR1 SGHRS and CDR2 YFSETQ. Trimming removed 7 bases at V and 5 bases at J, with 24 bases between. The CDR3 is 16 amino acids. The CDR3 DNA sequence: TGCGCCAGCGCTAACGTGGCCATAGGGGTGGGAACTGAAGCTTTCTTT. Translating gives CASANVAIGVGTEAFF.

The genes are TRBV4-1 and TRBJ2-5; 7 nucleotides match TRBD1. Trimming took 1 base from V and 9 from J; bases not matched to a gene: 17. Germline V gene sequence: CDR1 MGHRA, CDR2 YSYEKL. The CDR3 covers 17 residues. The CDR3 DNA reads TGCGCCAGCAGCCAAGGGGGGACGGGACAGCTCAAGGAGGCCCAGTACTTC. Its protein product is CASSQGGTGQLKEAQYF.

The chain has TRBV5-1 and TRBJ2-7; D is perhaps TRBD1 (6 bases). The V end lost 0 bases, the J end lost 0 bases, and 16 bases lay between the germline ends. Germline V CDR1 and CDR2: SGHRS, YFSETQ. This CDR3 spans 17 amino acids. CDR3 protein: CASSLVTGSGSSYEQYF. Written as DNA, the CDR3 is TGCGCCAGCAGCTTGGTTACAGGGAGTGGTTCCTCCTACGAGCAGTACTTC.

This rearrangement joins TRBV19 to TRBJ1-2; 7 nucleotides match TRBD1. CDR1 LNHDA and CDR2 SQIVND come from the germline V gene (reference sequence). This CDR3 has 12 residues. V shed 5 bases and J 7 bases; nucleotides not matched to a gene: 4. CDR3 residues: CASSPNRGGYTF. The CDR3 nucleotides are TGTGCCAGTAGTCCAAACAGGGGTGGCTACACCTTC.

Written as DNA, the CDR3 is TGTGCCAGCAGCTCACCGACTAGGGCCGTATACAATGAGCAGTTCTTC. Encoded protein: CASSSPTRAVYNEQFF. The V and J genes are TRBV27 and TRBJ2-1; D is perhaps TRBD2 (6 bases). This CDR3 is built from 16 residues. Germline loops: CDR1 MNHEY, CDR2 SMNVEV (reference sequence). Trimming pared 6 bases from V and 4 bases from J, leaving 19 bases between.

The rearrangement links TRBV9 to TRBJ1-1; TRBD1 agrees at 7 bases. This CDR3 region has 15 residues. CDR1 is SGDLS and CDR2 is YYNGEE in the germline V gene. The ends lost 0 bases at V and 4 bases at J; junction bases unmatched: 6. The CDR3 bases are TGTGCCAGCAGCGTAGAGGGACAGTTGAGCACTGAAGCTTTCTTT. Translation: CASSVEGQLSTEAFF.

The chain joins TRBV4-1 to TRBJ2-5; D uncertain. Germline CDR1 reads MGHRA; CDR2 reads YSYEKL. The CDR3 is 17 amino acids. Trimming stripped 3 bases from V and 0 bases from J, with 17 bases between. CDR3 sequence reads: CASSQAVTAQYQETQYF. The CDR3 nucleotides read TGCGCCAGCAGCCAGGCCGTAACAGCCCAATACCAAGAGACCCAGTACTTC.

The chain uses TRBV5-6 and TRBJ1-3; tentative D call: TRBD1 (5 bases). V shed 7 bases and J shed 7 bases, with 24 bases lying between them. Germline values: CDR1 SGHDT, CDR2 YYEEEE. This CDR3 region has 16 residues. The CDR3 region has the DNA TGTGCCAGCCGATACCAGGCCCAGGGATTTGGCAACACCATATATTTT. Protein: CASRYQAQGFGNTIYF.

In this sample, this clone turned up once. This sequence joins TRBV7-2 and TRBJ1-5; D is undetermined. Germline CDR1 is SGHTA and CDR2 is FQGNSA. V dropped 6 bases and J dropped 4 bases, with 7 bases sitting between them. This CDR3 spans 12 amino acids. DNA for the CDR3: TGTGCCAGCAGGGGGAGGAATCAGCCCCAGCATTTT. It is translated as CASRGRNQPQHF. Full variable domain (missing parts from reference TRBV7-2 and TRBJ1-5): GAGVSQSPSNKVTEKGKDVELRCDPISGHTALYWYRQSLGQGLEFLIYFQGNSAPDKSGLPSDRFSAERTGGSVSTLTIQRTQQEDSAVYLCASRGRNQPQHFGDGTRLSIL.

V usage is TRBV2 and J usage is TRBJ2-2; a weak D match, TRBD2 (5 bases). The germline CDR1 and CDR2 sequences are SNHLY and FYNNEI. V lost 5 bases and J 2 bases, leaving 9 bases between the germline ends. The length of the CDR3 is 14 residues. CDR3 loop: CASSPGLNTGELFF. The CDR3 DNA follows: TGTGCCAGCAGTCCAGGACTTAACACCGGGGAGCTGTTTTTT.

The V gene is TRBV29-1, the J gene TRBJ1-1; perhaps TRBD1 as D (5 bases). The V gene lost 5 bases and the J gene lost 1 base, with 11 bases spanning the gap. This CDR3 has 13 residues. The V gene's germline CDR1 is SQVTM and CDR2 ANQGSEA. The CDR3 sequence is CSVLGEGNTEAFF. DNA for the CDR3: TGCAGCGTTCTAGGGGAAGGGAACACTGAAGCTTTCTTT.

The gene calls are TRBV19 and TRBJ1-5, with a tentative D call TRBD1 (5 bases). V lost 4 bases to trimming and J lost 3 bases, with 13 bases between them. Germline V gene lookup returns CDR1 LNHDA and CDR2 SQIVND (reference sequence). The CDR3 runs 15 residues. The CDR3 coding sequence is TGTGCCAGTAGTAGCTCTGAGGGACTCAATCAGCCCCAGCATTTT. This gives the protein CASSSSEGLNQPQHF.

The chain couples TRBV10-3 to TRBJ2-7; 10 nucleotides align to TRBD2. The CDR3 covers 15 residues. Per the germline V gene, CDR1 is ENHRY and CDR2 is SYGVKD. Germline trimming cut 7 bases from V and 3 bases from J; bases unmatched to any gene: 9. CDR3: CAIMASGGSGYEQYF. The CDR3 nucleotides read TGTGCCATCATGGCTAGCGGGGGATCGGGCTACGAGCAGTACTTC.

The rearrangement links TRBV11-2 to TRBJ2-6; possibly TRBD2 for D (5 bases). Germline-derived CDR1 and CDR2 are SGHAT and FQNNGV. The V end was cut by 3 bases, the J end by 0 bases, with 18 bases between. The CDR3 spans 19 residues. The CDR3 is CASSFWPSGSLSGANVLTF. DNA of the CDR3: TGTGCCAGCAGCTTTTGGCCCAGTGGGAGTCTCTCTGGGGCCAACGTCCTGACTTTC.

This clone was detected once. The rearrangement links TRBV9 to TRBJ2-7; D possibly corresponds to TRBD1 (5 bases). V was trimmed by 6 bases and J by 5 bases, leaving 15 bases between them. CDR3 length: 13 amino acids. Per germline, CDR1 SGDLS and CDR2 YYNGEE. The CDR3: CASTRPGLNEQYF. The CDR3, as DNA: TGTGCCAGCACCCGACCAGGGCTTAACGAGCAGTACTTC.

This chain uses TRBV7-9 with TRBJ1-4; D unclear. Between the trimmed V and J ends, which lost 6 bases and 8 bases, there was a span of 19 bases. The germline V gene encodes CDR1 SEHNR and CDR2 FQNEAQ (reference sequence). The CDR3 totals 15 residues. The CDR3 DNA is TGTGCCAGCAGTCTCCCTGGAGAGGGCAAGGAAAAACTGTTTTTT. Residues: CASSLPGEGKEKLFF.

This clone came up once. The rearrangement uses TRBV7-7 and TRBJ2-1; D remains unclear. CDR1 and CDR2 from the germline V gene are SSHAT and FNYEAQ (reference sequence). V was trimmed by 2 bases and J by 0 bases, leaving 8 bases between them. This CDR3 contains 15 residues. The CDR3 DNA is TGTGCCAGCAGCTTAAACTACGGCTCCTACAATGAGCAGTTCTTC. Translated: CASSLNYGSYNEQFF.

The chain couples TRBV18 to TRBJ2-3; 7 bases are a match to TRBD2. The CDR3 spans 14 residues. With V trimmed by 4 bases and J by 6 bases, 7 bases remained unmatched. From germline, CDR1 is KGHSH and CDR2 LQKENI. This chain's CDR3 is CASSRRDYRDTQYF. The DNA of the CDR3 is TGTGCCAGCTCACGCCGGGACTACAGGGATACGCAGTATTTT.